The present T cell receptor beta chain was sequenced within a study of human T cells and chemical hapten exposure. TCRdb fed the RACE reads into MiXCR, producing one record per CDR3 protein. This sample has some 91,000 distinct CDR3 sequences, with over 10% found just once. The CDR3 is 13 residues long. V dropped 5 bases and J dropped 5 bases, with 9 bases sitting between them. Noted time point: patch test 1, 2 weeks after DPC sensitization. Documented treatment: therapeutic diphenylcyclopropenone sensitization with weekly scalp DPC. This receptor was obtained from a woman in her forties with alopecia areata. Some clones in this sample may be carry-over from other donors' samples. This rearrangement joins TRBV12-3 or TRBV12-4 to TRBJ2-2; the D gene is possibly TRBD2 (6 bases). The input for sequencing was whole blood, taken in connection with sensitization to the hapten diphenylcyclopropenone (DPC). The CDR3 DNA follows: TGTGCCAGCAGTGTGACTAGGACCGGGGAGCTGTTTTTT. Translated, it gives CASSVTRTGELFF.